This TCR beta chain was profiled in a study of blood T cells in healthy people across ages. Germline loops: CDR1 LGHNA, CDR2 YSLEER. CDR3 size: 17 residues. With 0 bases removed from V and 2 bases from J, the gap between germline ends came to 14 bases. This clonotype occurred a few times. PBMCs numbering at least 6.5 million were isolated per sample. Extracted total RNA amounted to at least 5.5 micrograms for each sample. For the second PCR, which ran for about 6 to 12 cycles, a sample-barcoded 5' primer and a J-beta primer mix were used. TCRdb called the 5' RACE reads again in MiXCR, with one record for every CDR3 protein. The table records over 1.5 million distinct CDR3 sequences, around half of them present only once.

V and J are TRBV4-3 and TRBJ2-1, with D tentatively TRBD1 (5 bases). The receptor was derived from a woman aged 40 to 55 in good health. Sequenced: blood. The CDR3 sequence: CASSQEGADTPYNEQFF. As DNA, the CDR3 is TGCGCCAGCAGCCAAGAAGGCGCGGACACTCCCTACAATGAGCAGTTCTTC.